This T cell receptor (beta chain) stems from a study of control samples from healthy donors and cancer patients. Trimming removed 1 base at V and 3 bases at J, with 16 bases between. This CDR3 comprises 17 residues. The germline gives CDR1 SGHVS, CDR2 FQNEAQ. This clone was counted only a few times. Sequenced by immunoSEQ multiplex PCR; TCRdb stores in-frame clones only, minus some. The repertoire includes about 86,000 clones, approximately 95% of them detected once, and roughly 1.5% sits in the top ten. This TCR derives from a woman under 40 in good health. Source material: blood. This rearrangement joins TRBV7-8 to TRBJ2-1; D may correspond to TRBD1 or TRBD2 (6 bases each). The CDR3 loop is CASSLGLRGGLYNEQFF. CDR3 coding DNA: TGTGCCAGCAGCTTAGGTCTTCGTGGGGGGCTCTACAATGAGCAGTTCTTC.